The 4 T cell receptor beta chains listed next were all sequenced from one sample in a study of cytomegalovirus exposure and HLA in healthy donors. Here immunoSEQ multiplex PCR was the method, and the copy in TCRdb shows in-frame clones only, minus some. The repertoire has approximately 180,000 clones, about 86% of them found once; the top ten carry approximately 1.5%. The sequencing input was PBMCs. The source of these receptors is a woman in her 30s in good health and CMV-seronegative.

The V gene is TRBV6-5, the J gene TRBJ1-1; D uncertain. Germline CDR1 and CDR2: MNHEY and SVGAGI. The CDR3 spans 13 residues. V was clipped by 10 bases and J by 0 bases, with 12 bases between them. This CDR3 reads CATGRSMNTEAFF. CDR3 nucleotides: TGTGCCACAGGCAGATCGATGAACACTGAAGCTTTCTTT.

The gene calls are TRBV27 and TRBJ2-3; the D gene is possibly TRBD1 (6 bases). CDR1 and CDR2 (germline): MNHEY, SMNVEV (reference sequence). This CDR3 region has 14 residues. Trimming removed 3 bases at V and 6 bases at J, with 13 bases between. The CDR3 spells CASSFRQAWDTQYF. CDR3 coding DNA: TGTGCCAGCAGTTTCAGACAGGCTTGGGATACGCAGTATTTT.

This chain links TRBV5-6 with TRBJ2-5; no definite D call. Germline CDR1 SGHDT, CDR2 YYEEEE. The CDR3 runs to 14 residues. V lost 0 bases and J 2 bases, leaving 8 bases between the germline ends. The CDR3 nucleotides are TGTGCCAGCAGCTTGGCACTACCACAAGAGACCCAGTACTTC. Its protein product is CASSLALPQETQYF.

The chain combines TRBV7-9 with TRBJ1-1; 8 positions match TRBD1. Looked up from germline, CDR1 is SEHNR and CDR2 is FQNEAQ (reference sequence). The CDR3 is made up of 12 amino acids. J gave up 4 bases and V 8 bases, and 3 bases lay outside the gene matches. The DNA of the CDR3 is TGTGCCAGCGACAGGGGTGCCACTGAAGCTTTCTTT. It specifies CASDRGATEAFF.